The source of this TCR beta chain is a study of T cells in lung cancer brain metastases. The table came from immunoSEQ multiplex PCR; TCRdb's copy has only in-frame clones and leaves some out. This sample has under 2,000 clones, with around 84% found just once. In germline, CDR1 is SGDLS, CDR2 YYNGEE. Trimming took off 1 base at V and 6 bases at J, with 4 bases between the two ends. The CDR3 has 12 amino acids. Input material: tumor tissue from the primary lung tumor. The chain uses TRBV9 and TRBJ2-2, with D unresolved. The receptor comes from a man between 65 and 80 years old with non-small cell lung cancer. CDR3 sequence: CASSVRSGELFF. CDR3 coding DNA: TGTGCCAGCAGCGTACGCTCCGGGGAGCTGTTTTTT.